This is a list of T cell receptor beta chains from one sample in a study of cytomegalovirus exposure and HLA in healthy donors. The repertoire was sequenced with immunoSEQ multiplex PCR; TCRdb's copy has only in-frame clones and lacks some. The listing records around 50,000 clones. Sequenced material: PBMCs. The receptors come from a woman between 45 and 60 years old in good health and CMV-seropositive. The CDR3 runs from the conserved cysteine through the conserved F or W. The D gene is left open where the match is weak.

V: TRBV7-9; J: TRBJ1-1; D: -; DNA: TGTGCCAGCAGCTTATATCCGGGCGGGATCGCTGAAGCTTTCTTT; CDR3: CASSLYPGGIAEAFF
V: TRBV18; J: TRBJ2-5; D: -; DNA: TGTGCCAGCTCACCACCGGCGGGACCAGGGACCCAGTACTTC; CDR3: CASSPPAGPGTQYF
V: TRBV5-6; J: TRBJ2-3; D: TRBD1; DNA: TGTGCCAGCAGTTTTACAGGGGAAGTAACAGATACGCAGTATTTT; CDR3: CASSFTGEVTDTQYF
V: TRBV4-1; J: TRBJ2-7; D: -; DNA: TGCGCCAGCAGCCAAGAACCAGCGTTTGCCTACGAGCAGTACTTC; CDR3: CASSQEPAFAYEQYF
V: TRBV4-1; J: TRBJ1-4; D: TRBD1; DNA: TGCGCCAGCAGCGACAGGGTATTGGCAACTAATGAAAAACTGTTTTTT; CDR3: CASSDRVLATNEKLFF
V: TRBV4-1; J: TRBJ1-4; D: -; DNA: TGCGCCAGCAGCCAAGCGGGGTCTGGTAATGAAAAACTGTTTTTT; CDR3: CASSQAGSGNEKLFF
V: TRBV10-1; J: TRBJ1-5; D: -; DNA: TGCGCCAGCAGTGAGGGAGGGGCTCGCAATCAGCCCCAGCATTTT; CDR3: CASSEGGARNQPQHF
V: TRBV6-6; J: TRBJ2-2; D: -; DNA: TGTGCCAGCAGTAAACAGGGTCCCGGGGAGCTGTTTTTT; CDR3: CASSKQGPGELFF
V: TRBV6-6; J: TRBJ2-2; D: TRBD2; DNA: TGTGCCAGCAGTCTAGCGGTGGAGCTGTTTTTT; CDR3: CASSLAVELFF
V: TRBV6-1; J: TRBJ2-7; D: TRBD2; DNA: TGTGCCAGCAGGGAACTAGCGGGGAGCCACTCCTACGAGCAGTACTTC; CDR3: CASRELAGSHSYEQYF
V: TRBV5-1; J: TRBJ2-7; D: -; DNA: TGCGCCAGCAGCTTGGCCGAGGTGCGGAGAGTTGACGAGCAGTACTTC; CDR3: CASSLAEVRRVDEQYF
V: TRBV6-5; J: TRBJ2-7; D: TRBD1; DNA: TGTGCCAGCAGTCGACAGGGGGCAGCCTACGAGCAGTACTTC; CDR3: CASSRQGAAYEQYF
V: TRBV19; J: TRBJ2-7; D: TRBD2; DNA: TGTGCCAGTAGTATGGCGGGAGGAGACGAGCAGTACTTC; CDR3: CASSMAGGDEQYF
V: TRBV4-1; J: TRBJ2-6; D: TRBD2; DNA: TGCGCCAGCAGCCAAGGAGCGGGGCGAGCTGGGGCCAACGTCCTGACTTTC; CDR3: CASSQGAGRAGANVLTF
V: TRBV14; J: TRBJ1-4; D: -; DNA: TGTGCCAGCAGCCAACGGACAGTTAATGAAAAACTGTTTTTT; CDR3: CASSQRTVNEKLFF
V: TRBV7-6; J: TRBJ2-7; D: TRBD2; DNA: TGTGCCAGCAGCCAAGCTGGGACTAGCGGCAGCGAGCAGTACTTC; CDR3: CASSQAGTSGSEQYF
V: TRBV27; J: TRBJ2-7; D: TRBD1; DNA: TGTGCCAGCAGTTCCGGACAGGGGGCTCTATACGAGCAGTACTTC; CDR3: CASSSGQGALYEQYF
V: TRBV28; J: TRBJ2-3; D: -; DNA: TGTGCCAGCAGCCTTCTCGGGGCAGGGGTAACAGATACGCAGTATTTT; CDR3: CASSLLGAGVTDTQYF
V: TRBV7-9; J: TRBJ2-3; D: -; DNA: TGTGCCAGCAGCGTGGGCGAATATACGCAGTATTTT; CDR3: CASSVGEYTQYF
V: TRBV5-1; J: TRBJ1-4; D: -; DNA: TGCGCCAGCAGCTTGGCCAGGGTAACTAATGAAAAACTGTTTTTT; CDR3: CASSLARVTNEKLFF
V: TRBV7-6; J: TRBJ2-5; D: -; DNA: TGTGCCAGCAGCAATGTCCAGGGGCTTCTTGGGACCCAGTACTTC; CDR3: CASSNVQGLLGTQYF
V: TRBV5-1; J: TRBJ1-1; D: TRBD1; DNA: TGCGCCAGCAGCTTGGCTGGACAGGGGGCGCAGGGGGGAGCTTTCTTT; CDR3: CASSLAGQGAQGGAFF
V: TRBV19; J: TRBJ1-5; D: TRBD1; DNA: TGTGCCAGTACCCGACAGGGGGCCGATCAGCCCCAGCATTTT; CDR3: CASTRQGADQPQHF
V: TRBV28; J: TRBJ1-5; D: -; DNA: TGTGCCAGCAGTGTAGGCAATCAGCCCCAGCATTTT; CDR3: CASSVGNQPQHF
V: TRBV29-1; J: TRBJ2-1; D: -; DNA: TGCAGCGTTCGTGCTAGCTCATCTCCTACAAGCTCCTACAATGAGCAGTTCTTC; CDR3: CSVRASSSPTSSYNEQFF
V: TRBV7-8; J: TRBJ1-3; D: -; DNA: TGTGCCAGCAGCTTGGGAGGAGTTCTTGGAAACACCATATATTTT; CDR3: CASSLGGVLGNTIYF
V: TRBV5-1; J: TRBJ1-4; D: -; DNA: TGCGCCAGCAGCTTGTACCCACAGGGCTCGACTGAAAAACTGTTTTTT; CDR3: CASSLYPQGSTEKLFF
V: TRBV6-1; J: TRBJ1-5; D: TRBD1; DNA: TGTGCCAGCAGTGGGACAGGGGGCTCAAATCAGCCCCAGCATTTT; CDR3: CASSGTGGSNQPQHF
V: TRBV6-6; J: TRBJ2-5; D: TRBD2; DNA: TGTGCCAGCAGTTACTTCCCGGGAGGGAGAGAGACCCAGTACTTC; CDR3: CASSYFPGGRETQYF
V: TRBV5-1; J: TRBJ2-4; D: TRBD2; DNA: TGCGCCAGCAGCCAGGCGGGGGTAGCGGACATTCAGTACTTC; CDR3: CASSQAGVADIQYF
V: TRBV19; J: TRBJ1-1; D: TRBD1; DNA: TGTGCCAGTAGTACCCGGGACAGGGGCAGTGGAGGAGCTTTCTTT; CDR3: CASSTRDRGSGGAFF
V: TRBV6-6; J: TRBJ1-5; D: -; DNA: TGTGCCAGCAGTTACTCGGGGGGTTATAGCAATCAGCCCCAGCATTTT; CDR3: CASSYSGGYSNQPQHF
V: TRBV25-1; J: TRBJ2-1; D: -; DNA: TGTGCCAGCAGCGGGGACTTTCACAATGAGCAGTTCTTC; CDR3: CASSGDFHNEQFF
V: TRBV30; J: TRBJ2-1; D: -; DNA: TGTGCCTGGAGTCGTATGAGTTCCTACAATGAGCAGTTCTTC; CDR3: CAWSRMSSYNEQFF
V: TRBV6-5; J: TRBJ1-2; D: -; DNA: TGTGCCAGCAGGAAAGGGGAGGACGGCTACACCTTC; CDR3: CASRKGEDGYTF
V: TRBV6-5; J: TRBJ1-2; D: TRBD1; DNA: TGTGCCAGCAGTCGACTGACAGGGAGCTATGGCTACACCTTC; CDR3: CASSRLTGSYGYTF
V: TRBV4-3; J: TRBJ2-7; D: -; DNA: TGCGCCAGCAGCCGAGACATCTGGGGCGGCGAGCAGTACTTC; CDR3: CASSRDIWGGEQYF
V: TRBV5-4; J: TRBJ2-7; D: -; DNA: TGTGCCAGCAGCTTGGTGGACACCTACGAGCAGTACTTC; CDR3: CASSLVDTYEQYF
V: TRBV13; J: TRBJ1-1; D: -; DNA: TGTGCTCTCAGTCAGGGAGGAGGATGGTTCCCTCAGAACACTGAAGCTTTCTTT; CDR3: CALSQGGGWFPQNTEAFF
V: TRBV19; J: TRBJ1-6; D: -; DNA: TGTGCCGGCCGACAGGAATATAATTCACCCCTCCACTTT; CDR3: CAGRQEYNSPLHF
V: TRBV18; J: TRBJ1-1; D: -; DNA: TGTGCCAGCTCACCCCTTGACACCATGAACACTGAAGCTTTCTTT; CDR3: CASSPLDTMNTEAFF
V: TRBV7-9; J: TRBJ1-1; D: -; DNA: TGTGCCAGCAGCTTAAAGTCCTGGGAGACTGAAGCTTTCTTT; CDR3: CASSLKSWETEAFF
V: TRBV6-5; J: TRBJ1-4; D: -; DNA: TGTGCCAGCAGGAAGAGCGGTAAAGGCGAAAAACTGTTTTTT; CDR3: CASRKSGKGEKLFF
V: TRBV5-5; J: TRBJ1-1; D: TRBD1; DNA: TGTGCCAGCAGCTCGGACAGGTTACGAAACACTGAAGCTTTCTTT; CDR3: CASSSDRLRNTEAFF
V: TRBV2; J: TRBJ1-1; D: -; DNA: TGTGCCAGCAGTGTAGGGGGGGCTAGGTATAATGAAGCTTTCTTT; CDR3: CASSVGGARYNEAFF
V: TRBV7-6; J: TRBJ2-6; D: -; DNA: TGTGCCAGCAGCTTGGGGCCCAACTCTGGGGCCAACGTCCTGACTTTC; CDR3: CASSLGPNSGANVLTF
V: TRBV5-4; J: TRBJ1-2; D: TRBD1; DNA: TGTGCCAGCAGCCCCGGGACAGCGAACTATGGCTACACCTTC; CDR3: CASSPGTANYGYTF